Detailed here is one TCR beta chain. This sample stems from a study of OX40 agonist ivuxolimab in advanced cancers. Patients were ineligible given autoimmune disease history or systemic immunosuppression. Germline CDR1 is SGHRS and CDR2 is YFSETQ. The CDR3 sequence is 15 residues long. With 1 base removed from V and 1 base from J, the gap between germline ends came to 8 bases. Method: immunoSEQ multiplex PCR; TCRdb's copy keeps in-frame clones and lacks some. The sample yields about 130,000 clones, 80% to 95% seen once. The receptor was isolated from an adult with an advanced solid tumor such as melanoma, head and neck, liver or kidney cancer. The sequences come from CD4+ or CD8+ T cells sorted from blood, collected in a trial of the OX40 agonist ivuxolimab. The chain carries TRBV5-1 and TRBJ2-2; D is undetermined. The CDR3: CASSLPMGNTGELFF. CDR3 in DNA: TGCGCCAGCAGCTTGCCTATGGGGAACACCGGGGAGCTGTTTTTT.